This TCR beta chain was captured in a study of blood T cell repertoires in COVID-19. In the study overall: From the United States, Italy and Spain came samples of acute and convalescent COVID-19. Sources were T cells, B-cell-depleted T cells, or PBMCs; the material itself was cDNA or gDNA.

Assay used: immunoSEQ multiplex PCR; TCRdb lists only in-frame clones, some missing. The sample yields some 270,000 clones, roughly 84% seen once. Participants came from under 30 US areas, aged about 18 to 95 years. Cohort assignment relied on participant-reported clinical history. V was shortened by 6 bases and J by 7 bases, with 16 bases between the two germline ends. The CDR3 consists of 15 residues. From germline, CDR1 is MNHEY and CDR2 SMNVEV (reference sequence). Sequencing input: PBMCs or T cells enriched from blood (not recorded which). The sequence came from a woman in her forties or fifties who had been exposed to COVID-19. The chain couples TRBV27 to TRBJ1-6, with D perhaps matching TRBD1 (5 bases). CDR3 amino acids: CASRSWGGENSPLHF. The CDR3 coding sequence is TGTGCCAGCAGGAGCTGGGGCGGGGAAAATTCACCCCTCCACTTT.